This passage covers 29 T cell receptor beta chains from one sample sequenced in a study of PD-1 blockade in classical Hodgkin lymphoma. Sequencing was performed with immunoSEQ multiplex PCR; in TCRdb, only in-frame clones are kept and a portion is missing. The repertoire holds 35,000 to 50,000 clones, with 60% to 75% as singletons. Time point specified: cycle 4 day 1 (C4D1), after 5 to 7 weeks of nivolumab. Every patient was affected by relapse after autologous stem cell transplantation, while exposure to brentuximab vedotin was not uniform. The specimen was peripheral blood mononuclear cells (PBMCs), collected before the fourth cycle of nivolumab. These receptors were collected from a human donor with classical Hodgkin lymphoma.

V gene TRBV27 combines with J gene TRBJ2-3, with 7 bases aligning to TRBD2. The trim removed 7 bases at V and 5 bases at J, leaving 15 bases unmatched. Germline CDR1 is MNHEY and CDR2 is SMNVEV (reference sequence). The CDR3 sequence is 16 residues long. CDR3 in amino acids: CASTNARGEGLDTQYF. CDR3 nucleotides: TGTGCCAGCACCAACGCTCGGGGGGAGGGTCTAGATACGCAGTATTTT.

This clone was picked up one time. This chain links TRBV6-6 with TRBJ1-4, with D unresolved. Trimming took off 5 bases at V and 8 bases at J, with 15 bases between the two ends. The germline V gene has CDR1 MNHNY and CDR2 SVGAGI (reference sequence). The CDR3 is 14 amino acids. The CDR3 nucleotides read TGTGCCAGCAGTGATGGCCGTGGAGGCGAAAAACTGTTTTTT. Translating gives CASSDGRGGEKLFF.

The chain has TRBV18 and TRBJ1-5; the D is unclear. CDR3 length: 13 residues. V lost 0 bases, J lost 7 bases, and 7 bases lay in between. Per the germline V gene, CDR1 is KGHSH and CDR2 is LQKENI. CDR3 loop: CASSPPSRQPQHF. The DNA of the CDR3 is TGTGCCAGCTCACCACCGAGTAGGCAGCCCCAGCATTTT.

The chain links TRBV6-5 to TRBJ2-7; a possible D gene is TRBD1 (6 bases). Trimming removed 6 bases from V and 2 bases from J, with 11 bases in between. CDR3 length equals 13 residues. Germline V CDR1 and CDR2: MNHEY, SVGAGI. CDR3 sequence (DNA): TGTGCCAGCAGCCGGACAGCACCCTACGAGCAGTACTTC. It translates to CASSRTAPYEQYF.

The chain couples TRBV6-1 to TRBJ1-5, with D possibly matching TRBD1 (6 bases). V was trimmed by 7 bases and J by 3 bases, leaving 13 bases between them. The CDR3 has 14 residues. CDR1 MNHNS and CDR2 SASEGT come from the germline V gene. This CDR3 is CASTDRMVNQPQHF. The CDR3, as DNA: TGTGCCAGCACCGACAGGATGGTCAATCAGCCCCAGCATTTT.

The J gene is TRBJ2-2, the V gene TRBV4-3, with D hard to call. Germline CDR1 and CDR2: LGHNA and YSLEER. V lost 4 bases, J lost 6 bases, and 15 bases lay in between. This CDR3 is built from 15 residues. CDR3 DNA sequence: TGCGCCAGCAGCCCAGGTGGATCCGGGCCCGGGGAGCTGTTTTTT. Translated, it gives CASSPGGSGPGELFF.

This clone was seen only once. CDR3 DNA sequence: TGTGCCAGCAGCGTTAAAGCGGGGGGTACTAAAGAGACCCAGTACTTC. Translating gives CASSVKAGGTKETQYF. The gene calls are TRBV9 and TRBJ2-5; 9 nucleotides match TRBD2. The CDR3 contains 16 residues. V lost 2 bases and J lost 3; bases outside the gene matches: 8. Looked up from germline, CDR1 is SGDLS and CDR2 is YYNGEE.

The chain recombines TRBV7-8 with TRBJ2-2; D unclear. This CDR3 contains 14 residues. Trimming took off 4 bases at V and 3 bases at J, with 9 bases between the two ends. CDR1 is SGHVS and CDR2 is FQNEAQ in the germline V gene. The CDR3 DNA follows: TGTGCCAGCAGCTCGAGGACCTACACCGGGGAGCTGTTTTTT. It codes for CASSSRTYTGELFF.

The J gene is TRBJ1-4, the V gene TRBV7-9; D might be TRBD1 (6 bases). The CDR3 is 15 residues long. CDR1 is SEHNR, CDR2 FQNEAQ, per germline (reference sequence). Trimming pared 2 bases from V and 4 bases from J, leaving 11 bases between. CDR3 sequence (DNA): TGTGCCAGCAGCTTAAAAGGGGGAATTAATGAAAAACTGTTTTTT. Encoded protein: CASSLKGGINEKLFF.

V and J are TRBV29-1 and TRBJ1-3, with D possibly matching TRBD1 (6 bases). V was cut by 5 bases and J by 3 bases, with 14 bases left in between. The CDR3 extends over 14 amino acids. From germline, CDR1 is SQVTM and CDR2 ANQGSEA. CDR3: CSVRGWGLGNTIYF. The DNA of the CDR3 is TGCAGCGTTCGGGGTTGGGGGCTTGGAAACACCATATATTTT.

The chain links TRBV9 to TRBJ2-5; tentatively, D is TRBD2 (5 bases). V was shortened by 3 bases and J by 4 bases, with 16 bases between the two germline ends. The germline V gene has CDR1 SGDLS and CDR2 YYNGEE. This CDR3 spans 15 amino acids. The CDR3 spells CASSEYEGWGETQYF. The CDR3 bases are TGTGCCAGCAGCGAATATGAGGGTTGGGGAGAGACCCAGTACTTC.

As regards this clone: Its ends do not fully match the called genes, so a read error is possible. The chain links TRBV19 to TRBJ2-7; 8 bases are a match to TRBD2. The germline V gene encodes CDR1 LNHDA and CDR2 SQIVND (reference sequence). The CDR3 runs to 14 residues. For the CDR3, the DNA is TGTGCCAGTAGTGGACCTAGCGGGTCCCTTGAGCTCCACTTC. It translates to CASSGPSGSLELHF.

The gene calls are TRBV28 and TRBJ2-7, with 9 bases matching TRBD1. The CDR3 totals 13 residues. Trimming cost V 6 bases and J 4 bases; bases outside gene matches: 4. Per germline, CDR1 MDHEN and CDR2 SYDVKM. The CDR3 here is CASRDRGIYEQYF. The CDR3 DNA reads TGTGCCAGCAGGGACAGGGGAATATACGAGCAGTACTTC. The whole variable domain, remainder taken from reference TRBV28 and TRBJ2-7, is DVKVTQSSRYLVKRTGEKVFLECVQDMDHENMFWYRQDPGLGLRLIYFSYDVKMKEKGDIPEGYSVSREKKERFSLILESASTNQTSMYLCASRDRGIYEQYFGPGTRLTVT.

This clone was detected only a few times. V gene TRBV11-3 combines with J gene TRBJ2-3; the match to TRBD2 covers 12 bases. V gave up 6 bases and J gave up 4 bases; unmatched junction bases: 14. The V gene's germline CDR1 is SGHNT and CDR2 YENEEA. CDR3 length equals 18 residues. Written as DNA, the CDR3 is TGTGCCAGCAGTTTAAGAACCACGACTAGCGGGAGCCCAGATACGCAGTATTTT. Amino acid sequence: CASSLRTTTSGSPDTQYF. Full variable domain (missing parts from reference TRBV11-3 and TRBJ2-3): EAGVVQSPRYKIIEKKQPVAFWCNPISGHNTLYWYLQNLGQGPELLIRYENEEAVDDSQLPKDRFSAERLKGVDSTLKIQPAELGDSAVYLCASSLRTTTSGSPDTQYFGPGTRLTVL.

This clone showed up just a few times. The V gene is TRBV10-3, the J gene TRBJ2-1, with TRBD1 matching over 8 bases. CDR1 and CDR2 from the germline V gene are ENHRY and SYGVKD. The CDR3 length is 15 residues. Trimming removed 4 bases from V and 2 bases from J; junction bases left unmatched: 4. In nucleotides, the CDR3 is TGTGCCATCAGTGCTTCAGGGGGCACCTACAATGAGCAGTTCTTC. Its protein product is CAISASGGTYNEQFF.

On this clone: This same CDR3 is encoded by further DNA sequences in the sample. The chain uses TRBV30 and TRBJ2-7; D possibly corresponds to TRBD2 (6 bases). The CDR3 has 14 residues. Germline V gene data show CDR1 as GTSNPN and CDR2 as SVGIG (reference sequence). Trimming cost V 1 base and J 0 bases, with 10 bases left between them. CDR3 sequence: CAWSGGTGSYEQYF. The CDR3 nucleotides read TGTGCCTGGAGTGGCGGGACTGGCTCCTACGAGCAGTACTTC.

The chain combines TRBV6-6 with TRBJ2-1; 9 nucleotides agree with TRBD2. The ends lost 4 bases at V and 4 bases at J; junction bases unmatched: 5. CDR1 MNHNY and CDR2 SVGAGI come from the germline V gene (reference sequence). The CDR3 covers 15 residues. The CDR3 is CASSFLLAGYNEQFF. CDR3 bases: TGTGCCAGCAGTTTCCTCCTAGCGGGGTACAATGAGCAGTTCTTC.

This CDR3 reads CACLDRYTEAFF. CDR3 sequence (DNA): TGTGCCTGCCTAGATAGGTACACTGAAGCTTTCTTT. The chain recombines TRBV30 with TRBJ1-1; D not resolved. The CDR3 spans 12 residues. Germline V gene data show CDR1 as GTSNPN and CDR2 as SVGIG (reference sequence). With 6 bases removed from V and 3 bases from J, the gap between germline ends came to 11 bases.

This clone was counted a few times. This chain links TRBV11-2 with TRBJ1-2, with unresolved D. Trimming left V 2 bases short and J 4 bases short, with 5 bases between. The CDR3 spans 12 residues. Germline V gene data show CDR1 as SGHAT and CDR2 as FQNNGV. The CDR3 protein is CASSLSPYGYTF. DNA for the CDR3: TGTGCCAGCAGCTTATCGCCCTATGGCTACACCTTC.

V and J are TRBV6-6 and TRBJ1-5; maybe TRBD1 (6 bases). This CDR3 spans 15 amino acids. The V gene's germline CDR1 is MNHNY and CDR2 SVGAGI (reference sequence). V gave up 0 bases and J gave up 7 bases, with 13 bases separating them. CDR3 DNA: TGTGCCAGCAGTTACTCTGTAGGGGGTGACCAGCCCCAGCATTTT. This translates into CASSYSVGGDQPQHF.

This clone is categorized as medium-sized. V usage is TRBV30 and J usage is TRBJ1-1, with D possibly TRBD1 on 6 matching bases. Between the trimmed V and J ends, which lost 4 bases and 2 bases, there was a span of 14 bases. CDR1 is GTSNPN, CDR2 SVGIG, per germline (reference sequence). CDR3 length: 14 amino acids. The DNA for the CDR3 is TGTGCCTGGACCCCGGGGGGGCTAAACACTGAAGCTTTCTTT. Amino acids: CAWTPGGLNTEAFF.

The chain carries TRBV9 and TRBJ2-1, with D perhaps matching TRBD1 (6 bases). CDR1 is SGDLS, CDR2 YYNGEE, per germline. The V gene lost 3 bases and the J gene lost 8 bases, with 18 bases spanning the gap. The length of the CDR3 is 15 residues. In DNA form, the CDR3 reads TGTGCCAGCAGCGCGGAACAGGGAGCAGGCGATGAGCAGTTCTTC. This sequence encodes CASSAEQGAGDEQFF.

This chain uses TRBV6-5 with TRBJ2-1; 10 bases are shared with TRBD1. CDR1 and CDR2 (germline): MNHEY, SVGAGI. CDR3 length: 13 residues. The V gene end was trimmed by 4 bases and the J gene end by 14 bases; junction bases not matched to a gene: 8. The CDR3 spells CASSWAPGQGKFF. The CDR3 nucleotides are TGTGCCAGCAGTTGGGCTCCGGGACAGGGGAAGTTCTTC.

This rearrangement joins TRBV28 to TRBJ2-6, with TRBD2 as a possible D gene (5 bases). Per the germline V gene, CDR1 is MDHEN and CDR2 is SYDVKM. CDR3 length equals 16 residues. V dropped 3 bases and J dropped 1 base, with 10 bases sitting between them. CDR3 sequence: CASSLLSGSGANVLTF. DNA for the CDR3: TGTGCCAGCAGTTTGCTATCGGGGTCTGGGGCCAACGTCCTGACTTTC.

The chain employs TRBV7-9 and TRBJ2-1; TRBD2 matches at 10 bases. CDR3 length: 15 residues. CDR1 is SEHNR, CDR2 FQNEAQ, per germline (reference sequence). V was clipped by 5 bases and J by 9 bases; unmatched bases: 10. In DNA form, the CDR3 reads TGTGCCAGCAGCGCAGCGACTAGCGGGTCCGGTGAGCAGTTCTTC. Translating it yields CASSAATSGSGEQFF.

V gene TRBV5-1 combines with J gene TRBJ1-3; D is undetermined. V was clipped by 0 bases and J by 0 bases, with 4 bases between them. Germline CDR1 reads SGHRS; CDR2 reads YFSETQ. CDR3 length equals 14 residues. For the CDR3, the DNA is TGCGCCAGCAGCTTGGCGGTCTCTGGAAACACCATATATTTT. It translates to CASSLAVSGNTIYF.

This rearrangement joins TRBV20-1 to TRBJ1-2; 7 bases agree with TRBD1. CDR3 length: 10 residues. V gave up 5 bases and J gave up 8 bases; unmatched junction bases: 2. Germline V gives CDR1 DFQATT, CDR2 SNEGSKA (reference sequence). This CDR3 reads CSAGTEGYTF. The CDR3 DNA follows: TGCAGTGCTGGGACAGAAGGCTACACCTTC.

The chain links TRBV5-4 to TRBJ2-7; the D is unclear. This CDR3 has 13 residues. Looked up from germline, CDR1 is SGHNT and CDR2 is YYREEE (reference sequence). Trimming left V 2 bases short and J 6 bases short, with 12 bases between. The CDR3 loop reads CASSFSRSIEQYF. DNA for the CDR3: TGTGCCAGCAGCTTCTCTCGGTCCATCGAGCAGTACTTC.

By share of the sample, this clone is medium-sized. The chain carries TRBV25-1 and TRBJ2-3; D unclear. V lost 6 bases and J 4 bases, leaving 8 bases between the germline ends. Germline assignment: CDR1 MGHDK and CDR2 SYGVNS. The length of the CDR3 is 12 residues. CDR3 nucleotides: TGTGCCAGCAGGGACGTCCCAGATACGCAGTATTTT. Its protein is CASRDVPDTQYF.